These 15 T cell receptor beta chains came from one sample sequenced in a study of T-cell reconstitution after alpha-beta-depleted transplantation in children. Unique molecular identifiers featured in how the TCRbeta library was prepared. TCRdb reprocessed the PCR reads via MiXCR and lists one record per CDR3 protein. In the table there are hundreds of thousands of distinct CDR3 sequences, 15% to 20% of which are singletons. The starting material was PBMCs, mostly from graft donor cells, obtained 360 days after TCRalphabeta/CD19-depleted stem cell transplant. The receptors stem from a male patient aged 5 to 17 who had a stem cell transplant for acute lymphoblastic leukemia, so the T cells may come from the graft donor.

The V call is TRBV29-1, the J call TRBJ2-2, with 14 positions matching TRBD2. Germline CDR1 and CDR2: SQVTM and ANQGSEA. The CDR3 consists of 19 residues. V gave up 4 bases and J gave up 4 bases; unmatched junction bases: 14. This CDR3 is CSVVPSGGLAGVGTGELFF. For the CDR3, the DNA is TGCAGCGTTGTTCCTTCGGGGGGACTAGCGGGAGTAGGCACCGGGGAGCTGTTTTTT.

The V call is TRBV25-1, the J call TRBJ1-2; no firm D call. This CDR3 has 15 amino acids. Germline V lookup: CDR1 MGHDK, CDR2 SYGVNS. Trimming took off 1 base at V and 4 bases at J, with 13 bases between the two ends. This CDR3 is CASSEFGVPPYGYTF. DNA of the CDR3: TGTGCCAGCAGTGAATTTGGGGTACCCCCCTATGGCTACACCTTC.

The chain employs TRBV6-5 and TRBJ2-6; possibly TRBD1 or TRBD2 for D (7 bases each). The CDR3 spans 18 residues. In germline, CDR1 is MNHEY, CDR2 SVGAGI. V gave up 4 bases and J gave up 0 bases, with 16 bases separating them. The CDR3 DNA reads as TGTGCCAGCAGTTCTCCGACAGGGAGGGGCTCTGGGGCCAACGTCCTGACTTTC. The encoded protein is CASSSPTGRGSGANVLTF.

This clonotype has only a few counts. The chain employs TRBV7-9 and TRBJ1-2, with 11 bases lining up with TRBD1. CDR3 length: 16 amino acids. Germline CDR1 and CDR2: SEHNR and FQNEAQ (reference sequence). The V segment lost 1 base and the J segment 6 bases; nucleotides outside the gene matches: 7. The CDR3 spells CASSLGVGTGGNGYTF. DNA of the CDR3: TGTGCCAGCAGCTTAGGGGTCGGGACAGGGGGAAATGGCTACACCTTC. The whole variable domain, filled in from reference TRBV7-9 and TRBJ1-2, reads DTGVSQNPRHKITKRGQNVTFRCDPISEHNRLYWYRQTLGQGPEFLTYFQNEAQLEKSRLLSDRFSAERPKGSFSTLEIQRTEQGDSAMYLCASSLGVGTGGNGYTFGSGTRLTVV.

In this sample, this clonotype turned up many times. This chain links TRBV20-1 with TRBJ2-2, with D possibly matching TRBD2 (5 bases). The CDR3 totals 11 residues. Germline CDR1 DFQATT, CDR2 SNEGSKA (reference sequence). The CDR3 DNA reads TGCAGCGTAGCGCCCACCGGGGAGCTGTTTTTT. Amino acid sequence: CSVAPTGELFF.

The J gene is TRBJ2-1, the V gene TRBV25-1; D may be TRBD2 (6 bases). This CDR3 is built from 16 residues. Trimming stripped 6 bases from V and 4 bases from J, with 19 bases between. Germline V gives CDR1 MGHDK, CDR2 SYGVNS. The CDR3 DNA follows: TGTGCCAGCAGCCTTCGACTAGTCCGGGGTTACAATGAGCAGTTCTTC. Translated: CASSLRLVRGYNEQFF.

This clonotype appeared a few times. The DNA for the CDR3 is TGCGCCAGGAGGGAGAATACGCAGTATTTT. It yields the protein CARRENTQYF. This chain uses TRBV5-1 with TRBJ2-3; D is perhaps TRBD2 (5 bases). Germline loops: CDR1 SGHRS, CDR2 YFSETQ. Between the trimmed V and J ends, which lost 8 bases and 7 bases, there was a span of 8 bases. The CDR3 runs to 10 residues.

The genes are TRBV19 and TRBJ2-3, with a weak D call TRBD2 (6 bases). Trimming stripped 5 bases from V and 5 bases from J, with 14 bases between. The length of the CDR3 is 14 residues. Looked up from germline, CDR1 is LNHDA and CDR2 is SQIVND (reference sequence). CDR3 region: CASSVDLEGDTQYF. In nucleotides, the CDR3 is TGTGCCAGTAGTGTCGATTTGGAGGGAGATACGCAGTATTTT.

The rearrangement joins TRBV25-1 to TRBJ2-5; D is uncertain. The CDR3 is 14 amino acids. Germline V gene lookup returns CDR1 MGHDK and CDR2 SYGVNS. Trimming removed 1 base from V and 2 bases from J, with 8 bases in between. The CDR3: CASSEFSPQETQYF. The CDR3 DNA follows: TGTGCCAGCAGTGAATTTAGCCCACAAGAGACCCAGTACTTC.

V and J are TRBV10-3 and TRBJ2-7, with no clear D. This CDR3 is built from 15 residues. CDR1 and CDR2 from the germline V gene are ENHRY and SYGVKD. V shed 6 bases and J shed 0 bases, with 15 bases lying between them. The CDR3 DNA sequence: TGTGCCATCAGCGGTAGGCTAGTCGCCTCCTACGAGCAGTACTTC. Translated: CAISGRLVASYEQYF.

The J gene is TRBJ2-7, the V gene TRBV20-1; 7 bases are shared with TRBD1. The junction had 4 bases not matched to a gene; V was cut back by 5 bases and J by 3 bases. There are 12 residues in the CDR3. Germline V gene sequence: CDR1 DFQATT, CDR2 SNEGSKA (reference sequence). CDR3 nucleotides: TGCAGTGCTTACAGGGGAAGCTACGAGCAGTACTTC. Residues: CSAYRGSYEQYF.

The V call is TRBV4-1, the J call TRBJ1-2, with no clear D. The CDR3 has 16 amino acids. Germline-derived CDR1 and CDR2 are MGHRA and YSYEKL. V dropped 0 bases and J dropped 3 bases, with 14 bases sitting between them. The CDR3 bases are TGCGCCAGCAGCCAAGATCACGGGATCCCTCACTATGGCTACACCTTC. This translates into CASSQDHGIPHYGYTF.

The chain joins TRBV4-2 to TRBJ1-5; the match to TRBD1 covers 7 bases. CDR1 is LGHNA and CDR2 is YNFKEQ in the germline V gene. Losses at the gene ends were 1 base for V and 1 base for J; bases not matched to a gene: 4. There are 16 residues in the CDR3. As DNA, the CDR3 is TGTGCCAGCAGCCAAGTAACAGGGGACAGCAATCAGCCCCAGCATTTT. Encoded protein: CASSQVTGDSNQPQHF.

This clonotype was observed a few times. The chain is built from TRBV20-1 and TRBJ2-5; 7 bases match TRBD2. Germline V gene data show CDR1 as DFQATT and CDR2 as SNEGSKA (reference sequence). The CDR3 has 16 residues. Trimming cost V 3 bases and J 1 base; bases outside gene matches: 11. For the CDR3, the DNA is TGCAGTGCTAGGTTATCCGGGGCTAGCGGCCAAGAGACCCAGTACTTC. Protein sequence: CSARLSGASGQETQYF.

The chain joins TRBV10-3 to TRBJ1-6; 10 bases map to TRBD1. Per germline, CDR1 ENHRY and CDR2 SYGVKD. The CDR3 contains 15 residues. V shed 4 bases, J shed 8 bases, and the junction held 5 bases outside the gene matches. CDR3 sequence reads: CAISGRGQGYSPLHF. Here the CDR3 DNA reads TGTGCCATCAGTGGTCGGGGACAGGGGTATTCACCCCTCCACTTT.